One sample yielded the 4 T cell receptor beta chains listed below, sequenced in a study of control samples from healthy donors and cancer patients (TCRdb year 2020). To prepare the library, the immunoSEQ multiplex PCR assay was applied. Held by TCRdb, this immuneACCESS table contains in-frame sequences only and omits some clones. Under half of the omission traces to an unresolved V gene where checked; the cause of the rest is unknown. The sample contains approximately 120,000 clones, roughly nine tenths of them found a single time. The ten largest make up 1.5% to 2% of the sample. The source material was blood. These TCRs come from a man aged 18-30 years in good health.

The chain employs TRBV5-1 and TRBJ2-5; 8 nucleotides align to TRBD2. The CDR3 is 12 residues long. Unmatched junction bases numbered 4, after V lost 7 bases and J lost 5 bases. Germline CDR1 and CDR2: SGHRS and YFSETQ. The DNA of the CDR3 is TGCGCCAGCCGGGGGGGGCGCGAGACCCAGTACTTC. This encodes CASRGGRETQYF.

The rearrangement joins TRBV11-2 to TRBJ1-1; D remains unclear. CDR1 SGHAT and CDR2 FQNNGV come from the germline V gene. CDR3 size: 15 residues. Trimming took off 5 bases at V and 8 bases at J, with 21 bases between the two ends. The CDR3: CASSPRLGVEGEAFF. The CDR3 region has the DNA TGTGCCAGCAGCCCACGGTTGGGAGTAGAAGGAGAAGCTTTCTTT. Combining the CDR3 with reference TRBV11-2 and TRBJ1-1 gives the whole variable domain EAGVAQSPRYKIIEKRQSVAFWCNPISGHATLYWYQQILGQGPKLLIQFQNNGVVDDSQLPKDRFSAERLKGVDSTLKIQPAKLEDSAVYLCASSPRLGVEGEAFFGQGTRLTVV.

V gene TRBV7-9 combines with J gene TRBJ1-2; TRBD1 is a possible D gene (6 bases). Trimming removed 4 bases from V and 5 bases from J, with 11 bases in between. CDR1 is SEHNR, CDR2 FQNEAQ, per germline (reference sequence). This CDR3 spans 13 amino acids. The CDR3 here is CASSSGTLYGYTF. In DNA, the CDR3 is TGTGCCAGCAGCTCCGGGACATTGTATGGCTACACCTTC. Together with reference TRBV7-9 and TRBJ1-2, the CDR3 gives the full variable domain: DTGVSQNPRHKITKRGQNVTFRCDPISEHNRLYWYRQTLGQGPEFLTYFQNEAQLEKSRLLSDRFSAERPKGSFSTLEIQRTEQGDSAMYLCASSSGTLYGYTFGSGTRLTVV.

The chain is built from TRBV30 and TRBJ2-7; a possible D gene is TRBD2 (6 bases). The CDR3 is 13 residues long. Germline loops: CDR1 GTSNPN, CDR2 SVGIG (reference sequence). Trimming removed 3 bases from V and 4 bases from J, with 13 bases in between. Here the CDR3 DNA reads TGTGCCTGGAGGGTTTCCGGGACTTACGAGCAGTACTTC. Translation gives CAWRVSGTYEQYF.